This T cell receptor beta chain derives from a study of blood T cell repertoires in COVID-19. Germline V gives CDR1 MGHRA, CDR2 YSYEKL. V lost 1 base and J 3 bases, leaving 9 bases between the germline ends. The CDR3 contains 14 residues. TCRdb's copy holds only in-frame clones and misses some; the assay was immunoSEQ multiplex PCR. The table shows 300,000 or so clones, with 85% to 90% occurring only once. The specimen sequenced was PBMCs or T cells enriched from blood (not recorded which). The chain links TRBV4-1 to TRBJ1-2; no clear D. This sequence was found in a woman aged 18 to 35 who had recovered from COVID-19. The CDR3 region has the DNA TGCGCCAGCAGCCAAGTCGATAACTACTATGGCTACACCTTC. Amino acid sequence: CASSQVDNYYGYTF.